Below, 10 T cell receptor beta chains from the same sample are listed, as sequenced in a study of T-cell memory formation after mild COVID-19. MiXCR, applied by TCRdb to the 5' RACE reads, yields one record per CDR3 protein. This sample carries about 400,000 distinct CDR3 sequences, around 24% of them seen once, and the ten largest clones take roughly 8.7%. The sample comprised PBMCs or a T cell subset sorted from them (not recorded which). The receptor source for this set is an adult woman who had mild COVID-19 (a few samples of this study predate the infection). Cell type and time point are not known.

This clonotype was observed a handful of times. The V gene is TRBV7-9, the J gene TRBJ2-5; 7 positions agree with TRBD2. CDR1 is SEHNR and CDR2 is FQNEAQ in the germline V gene (reference sequence). The trim removed 1 base at V and 0 bases at J, leaving 5 bases unmatched. This CDR3 comprises 16 residues. The CDR3 here is CASSLGGAGNQETQYF. The CDR3 bases are TGTGCCAGCAGCTTAGGAGGAGCGGGGAACCAAGAGACCCAGTACTTC.

This clonotype was detected only a few times. The chain links TRBV7-2 to TRBJ1-4; a possible D gene is TRBD1 (5 bases). V shed 4 bases and J shed 5 bases, with 17 bases lying between them. The CDR3 is 16 amino acids. CDR1 is SGHTA, CDR2 FQGNSA, per germline. This chain's CDR3 is CASSSVTGRTNEKLFF. CDR3 DNA: TGTGCCAGCAGCTCAGTGACGGGACGTACAAATGAAAAACTGTTTTTT.

This chain uses TRBV18 with TRBJ2-1; TRBD2 matches 8 bases. V dropped 3 bases and J dropped 9; count of bases not matched to a gene: 7. CDR1 is KGHSH, CDR2 LQKENI, per germline. The CDR3 runs 14 residues. CDR3 sequence: CASSPGTSEGEQFF. CDR3 sequence (DNA): TGTGCCAGCTCACCCGGGACTAGTGAAGGTGAGCAGTTCTTC.

There are many counts of this clonotype. The V and J genes are TRBV5-1 and TRBJ2-3, with 7 nucleotides matching TRBD1. The V and J ends lost 5 bases and 0 bases, in that order; junction bases with no gene match: 6. Per the germline V gene, CDR1 is SGHRS and CDR2 is YFSETQ. There are 15 residues in the CDR3. CDR3 nucleotide sequence: TGCGCCAGCAGATCTCGGGACAGCAGCACAGATACGCAGTATTTT. Translation: CASRSRDSSTDTQYF.

The chain uses TRBV5-1 and TRBJ2-7, with 7 bases identical to TRBD1. J lost 3 bases, V lost 4 bases, and 7 bases had no gene match. Germline-derived CDR1 and CDR2 are SGHRS and YFSETQ. The CDR3 length is 14 residues. CDR3 sequence: CASSRTGQLYEQYF. Written as DNA, the CDR3 is TGCGCCAGCAGCCGAACGGGACAGCTCTACGAGCAGTACTTC.

A few counts support this clonotype. The chain carries TRBV18 and TRBJ2-7, with a tentative D call TRBD1 (5 bases). The V end was cut by 1 base, the J end by 4 bases, with 20 bases between. There are 17 residues in the CDR3. Germline CDR1 KGHSH, CDR2 LQKENI. This CDR3 is CASSPLISVGRAYEQYF. CDR3 DNA sequence: TGTGCCAGCTCACCACTCATATCGGTGGGCAGGGCGTACGAGCAGTACTTC.

This chain uses TRBV7-6 with TRBJ2-5; 14 bases map to TRBD2. V trimming: 5 bases; J trimming: 5 bases; junction bases outside the gene matches: 4. CDR3 length equals 15 residues. From germline, CDR1 is SGHVS and CDR2 FNYEAQ. CDR3 residues: CASSQRLAGGETQYF. CDR3 nucleotide sequence: TGTGCCAGCAGCCAAAGACTAGCGGGAGGGGAGACCCAGTACTTC.

This clonotype was detected a few times. The rearrangement links TRBV6-2 or TRBV6-3 to TRBJ1-5; 11 bases line up with TRBD1. V lost 6 bases and J lost 7; bases outside the gene matches: 5. Per germline, CDR1 MNHEY and CDR2 SVGEGT. This CDR3 has 14 residues. CDR3 DNA: TGTGCCAGCAGCCGGACAGGGGGCGGGCAGCCCCAGCATTTT. The encoded protein is CASSRTGGGQPQHF.

This sequence joins TRBV11-2 and TRBJ2-2; TRBD2 is a possible D gene (6 bases). V shed 0 bases and J shed 4 bases, with 15 bases lying between them. This CDR3 contains 17 residues. The germline CDR1 and CDR2 sequences are SGHAT and FQNNGV. For the CDR3, the DNA is TGTGCCAGCAGCTTAGAATCGGGACTCACTATCACCGGGGAGCTGTTTTTT. Translated, it gives CASSLESGLTITGELFF.

The chain combines TRBV11-2 with TRBJ1-1; D not resolved. V lost 1 base to trimming and J lost 3 bases, with 9 bases between them. The germline V gene encodes CDR1 SGHAT and CDR2 FQNNGV. The CDR3 has 14 amino acids. The CDR3 protein is CASSLVTSDTEAFF. The CDR3 nucleotides are TGTGCCAGCAGCTTAGTTACATCGGACACTGAAGCTTTCTTT.